Below are 17 T cell receptor beta chains sequenced from a single sample in a study of cytomegalovirus exposure and HLA in healthy donors. Clones were read by immunoSEQ multiplex PCR, and TCRdb kept only the in-frame ones, dropping some. The sample yields about 360,000 clones, 70% to 90% seen once. Material for sequencing was PBMCs. The receptors stem from a woman aged 18-35 years in good health and CMV-seronegative.

This clone was found a few times. The genes are TRBV7-3 and TRBJ2-7; TRBD1 might be the D (5 bases). The V gene lost 2 bases and the J gene lost 2 bases, with 10 bases spanning the gap. Germline V CDR1 and CDR2: SGHTA, FQGTGA. CDR3 length: 14 residues. CDR3 region: CASSLSSGTYEQYF. The CDR3 nucleotides read TGTGCCAGCAGCTTATCTTCAGGGACCTACGAGCAGTACTTC.

This clone was detected only a few times. The chain is built from TRBV29-1 and TRBJ1-2; possible D gene TRBD1, 5 bases. V lost 7 bases to trimming and J lost 4 bases, with 16 bases between them. Germline V gene lookup returns CDR1 SQVTM and CDR2 ANQGSEA. The length of the CDR3 is 13 residues. The CDR3 loop reads CSAPSGESYGYTF. DNA of the CDR3: TGCAGCGCCCCGTCGGGGGAGAGCTATGGCTACACCTTC.

The V call is TRBV9, the J call TRBJ1-3, with 7 bases matching TRBD1. Germline CDR1 is SGDLS and CDR2 is YYNGEE. J was trimmed by 4 bases and V by 1 base; bases with no gene match: 2. The CDR3 contains 14 residues. CDR3 protein: CASSVTGAGNTIYF. DNA for the CDR3: TGTGCCAGCAGCGTAACAGGGGCGGGAAACACCATATATTTT.

The CDR3 DNA follows: TGTGCCTGGAGTGTAATGATCGGTGGACTAGCGGGAGCTTTCTTCAATGAGCAGTTCTTC. This gives the protein CAWSVMIGGLAGAFFNEQFF. The rearrangement joins TRBV30 to TRBJ2-1, with 13 positions matching TRBD2. The CDR3 totals 20 residues. Per the germline V gene, CDR1 is GTSNPN and CDR2 is SVGIG (reference sequence). J gave up 6 bases and V 0 bases, and 17 bases lay outside the gene matches.

J is TRBJ1-3 and V is TRBV2, with TRBD1 as a possible D gene (6 bases). Trimming took off 5 bases at V and 2 bases at J, with 13 bases between the two ends. Germline assignment: CDR1 SNHLY and CDR2 FYNNEI. The CDR3 extends over 15 amino acids. The CDR3 bases are TGTGCCAGCAGTTTTGGGACAACACCTGGAAACACCATATATTTT. It specifies CASSFGTTPGNTIYF.

The rearrangement uses TRBV5-6 and TRBJ2-7, with D possibly being TRBD2 (6 bases). Trimming shortened V by 4 bases and J by 7 bases, and 21 bases separated the two germline ends. Germline V gives CDR1 SGHDT, CDR2 YYEEEE. CDR3 length equals 15 residues. This chain's CDR3 is CASSLRGSGPTEQYF. The CDR3 DNA reads as TGTGCCAGCAGCCTCCGGGGTAGCGGCCCTACGGAGCAGTACTTC. Combining the CDR3 with reference TRBV5-6 and TRBJ2-7 gives the whole variable domain DAGVTQSPTHLIKTRGQQVTLRCSPKSGHDTVSWYQQALGQGPQFIFQYYEEEERQRGNFPDRFSGHQFPNYSSELNVNALLLGDSALYLCASSLRGSGPTEQYFGPGTRLTVT.

This clone was recorded a few times. The J gene is TRBJ1-2, the V gene TRBV10-2, with 7 bases aligning to TRBD1. Germline V gene data show CDR1 as WSHSY and CDR2 as SAAADI. Trimming at V came to 6 bases and at J to 9 bases, leaving 10 bases not matched to a gene. The CDR3 is 13 residues long. CDR3 sequence (DNA): TGCGCCAGCAGGGGACAGACGGTATTCAGCTACACCTTC. This codes for CASRGQTVFSYTF.

The chain joins TRBV4-1 to TRBJ2-7; weak D call: TRBD1 (6 bases). This CDR3 is 15 amino acids long. V was clipped by 0 bases and J by 2 bases, with 11 bases between them. Germline V gene data show CDR1 as MGHRA and CDR2 as YSYEKL. The CDR3 sequence is CASSQDWDTAYEQYF. CDR3 coding DNA: TGCGCCAGCAGCCAAGACTGGGACACCGCCTACGAGCAGTACTTC.

The V and J genes are TRBV29-1 and TRBJ2-1, with 10 bases that match TRBD1. Germline CDR1 is SQVTM and CDR2 is ANQGSEA. This CDR3 comprises 12 residues. Trimming took 6 bases from V and 9 from J; bases not matched to a gene: 5. In DNA, the CDR3 is TGCAGCGTCGGACAGGGGGGCGGTGAGCAGTTCTTC. This translates into CSVGQGGGEQFF.

The chain recombines TRBV5-1 with TRBJ2-2, with D maybe TRBD2 (6 bases). Trimming pared 0 bases from V and 6 bases from J, leaving 15 bases between. The CDR3 is 16 amino acids. Germline V gene data show CDR1 as SGHRS and CDR2 as YFSETQ. DNA for the CDR3: TGCGCCAGCAGCTTGGCGCCTAGTGGAGGGGCCGGGGAGCTGTTTTTT. It is translated as CASSLAPSGGAGELFF.

This clone has just one count. V is TRBV13 and J is TRBJ2-1; a possible D gene is TRBD2 (6 bases). Germline V lookup: CDR1 PRHDT, CDR2 FYEKMQ (reference sequence). Trimming cost V 3 bases and J 6 bases, with 12 bases left between them. The CDR3 consists of 14 residues. CDR3 protein: CASSFPGTFNEQFF. DNA of the CDR3: TGTGCCAGCAGCTTCCCGGGGACTTTCAATGAGCAGTTCTTC.

The chain combines TRBV5-8 with TRBJ2-1, with a possible D match to TRBD2 (6 bases). Trimming left V 0 bases short and J 7 bases short, with 8 bases between. Germline V CDR1 and CDR2: SGHTS, YDEGEE. The CDR3 has 13 amino acids. The CDR3 DNA reads TGTGCCAGCAGCTTGGAGACTAGTAATGAGCAGTTCTTC. Translation: CASSLETSNEQFF.

This clone appeared a single time. This chain joins TRBV19 and TRBJ2-7; 8 positions agree with TRBD1. Germline V gene data show CDR1 as LNHDA and CDR2 as SQIVND (reference sequence). V gave up 8 bases and J gave up 5 bases; unmatched junction bases: 8. The CDR3 is 13 amino acids. The CDR3 coding sequence is TGTGCCAGTGATGACAGGGGTAGCCACGAGCAGTACTTC. Amino acids: CASDDRGSHEQYF. The full variable domain, rest sourced from reference TRBV19 and TRBJ2-7, is DGGITQSPKYLFRKEGQNVTLSCEQNLNHDAMYWYRQDPGQGLRLIYYSQIVNDFQKGDIAEGYSVSREKKESFPLTVTSAQKNPTAFYLCASDDRGSHEQYFGPGTRLTVT.

The CDR3 DNA sequence: TGTGCCAGCAGTTACCCGAGCGGGGGCAATGAGCAGTTCTTC. It yields the protein CASSYPSGGNEQFF. The gene calls are TRBV6-6 and TRBJ2-1; 8 positions match TRBD2. J lost 6 bases, V lost 2 bases, and 3 bases had no gene match. The CDR3 extends over 14 amino acids. Germline V gives CDR1 MNHNY, CDR2 SVGAGI (reference sequence).

The chain recombines TRBV9 with TRBJ2-5; TRBD2 agrees at 7 bases. Germline V CDR1 and CDR2: SGDLS, YYNGEE. Trimming took 7 bases from V and 2 from J; bases not matched to a gene: 5. The CDR3 covers 13 residues. The CDR3, as DNA: TGTGCCAGCCGCCCTAGCGGTCAAGAGACCCAGTACTTC. This gives the protein CASRPSGQETQYF.

V usage is TRBV28 and J usage is TRBJ1-2; D is unclear. V was pared by 2 bases and J by 4 bases, with 5 bases between. The germline CDR1 and CDR2 sequences are MDHEN and SYDVKM. The CDR3 is 12 amino acids. This CDR3 reads CASSLRLYGYTF. The CDR3 bases are TGTGCCAGCAGTTTACGACTCTATGGCTACACCTTC.

This chain joins TRBV2 and TRBJ2-3, with D hard to call. Germline values: CDR1 SNHLY, CDR2 FYNNEI. This CDR3 contains 13 residues. Trimming cost V 8 bases and J 1 base, with 10 bases left between them. The CDR3 sequence: CASSFGGTDTQYF. The CDR3 bases are TGTGCCAGCTCCTTTGGAGGCACAGATACGCAGTATTTT. Full variable domain (remainder filled in from reference TRBV2 and TRBJ2-3): EPEVTQTPSHQVTQMGQEVILRCVPISNHLYFYWYRQILGQKVEFLVSFYNNEISEKSEIFDDQFSVERPDGSNFTLKIRSTKLEDSAMYFCASSFGGTDTQYFGPGTRLTVL.